These T cell receptor beta chains were read from a single sample in a study of cytomegalovirus exposure and HLA in healthy donors. Clones were read by immunoSEQ multiplex PCR, and TCRdb kept only the in-frame ones, dropping some. Here the sample spans around 120,000 clones, under 80% being singletons. Sequenced input: PBMCs. The receptors stem from a man in his 60s in good health and CMV-seropositive. Both conserved end residues are part of each CDR3. The order of the fields is J gene, clone size, V gene, D gene, CDR3 protein, CDR3 DNA. The D gene is left open where the match is weak. Size is stated for part of the rows, as once, few or many counts, or as a class when the clone is expanded.

j_gene: TRBJ1-1
abundance: NA
v_gene: TRBV29-1
d_gene: TRBD1
CDR3aa: CSVGKAIRGGAGAFF
CDR3nt: TGCAGCGTGGGAAAAGCTATAAGAGGGGGCGCAGGGGCTTTCTTT

j_gene: TRBJ2-5
abundance: NA
v_gene: TRBV18
d_gene: TRBD2
CDR3aa: CASSPPSGRFQETQYF
CDR3nt: TGTGCCAGCTCACCCCCTAGCGGGAGGTTCCAAGAGACCCAGTACTTC

j_gene: TRBJ2-7
abundance: NA
v_gene: TRBV2
d_gene: TRBD1
CDR3aa: CASSGDRALAYEQYF
CDR3nt: TGTGCCAGCAGCGGGGACAGGGCCCTGGCCTACGAGCAGTACTTC

j_gene: TRBJ1-2
abundance: NA
v_gene: TRBV20-1
d_gene: NA
CDR3aa: CSGTEIYGYTF
CDR3nt: TGCAGTGGGACAGAAATCTATGGCTACACCTTC

j_gene: TRBJ2-1
abundance: few
v_gene: TRBV6-5
d_gene: NA
CDR3aa: CASMRRSYNEQFF
CDR3nt: TGTGCCAGCATGAGGCGCTCCTACAATGAGCAGTTCTTC

j_gene: TRBJ2-1
abundance: NA
v_gene: TRBV19
d_gene: TRBD2
CDR3aa: CASNPFERGTDNEQFF
CDR3nt: TGTGCCAGTAACCCCTTCGAGCGGGGAACCGACAATGAGCAGTTCTTC

j_gene: TRBJ1-1
abundance: NA
v_gene: TRBV10-1
d_gene: NA
CDR3aa: CASSDTSNTEAFF
CDR3nt: TGCGCCAGCAGTGACACTTCGAACACTGAAGCTTTCTTT

j_gene: TRBJ2-3
abundance: NA
v_gene: TRBV2
d_gene: NA
CDR3aa: CARKDTHTQYF
CDR3nt: TGTGCCAGGAAAGACACTCATACGCAGTATTTT

j_gene: TRBJ1-4
abundance: few
v_gene: TRBV4-2
d_gene: NA
CDR3aa: CASSQDRVNEKLFF
CDR3nt: TGTGCCAGCAGCCAAGACAGGGTGAACGAAAAACTGTTTTTT

j_gene: TRBJ2-7
abundance: NA
v_gene: TRBV27
d_gene: TRBD1
CDR3aa: CASSLSRWGTGVPYEQYF
CDR3nt: TGTGCCAGCAGTTTATCAAGGTGGGGGACAGGGGTGCCCTACGAGCAGTACTTC

j_gene: TRBJ1-2
abundance: NA
v_gene: TRBV18
d_gene: NA
CDR3aa: CASSPGGDYGYTF
CDR3nt: TGTGCCAGCTCACCAGGAGGAGATTATGGCTACACCTTC

j_gene: TRBJ2-7
abundance: NA
v_gene: TRBV29-1
d_gene: TRBD1
CDR3aa: CSVLPGQGPYEQYF
CDR3nt: TGCAGCGTTCTCCCGGGACAGGGGCCCTACGAGCAGTACTTC

j_gene: TRBJ1-6
abundance: NA
v_gene: TRBV18
d_gene: TRBD1
CDR3aa: CASSSGQGASDSPLHF
CDR3nt: TGTGCCAGCTCCTCCGGGCAGGGGGCGTCGGATTCACCCCTCCACTTT

j_gene: TRBJ1-4
abundance: NA
v_gene: TRBV5-1
d_gene: NA
CDR3aa: CASSLAGTDNEKLFF
CDR3nt: TGCGCCAGCAGCTTGGCCGGGACTGATAATGAAAAACTGTTTTTT

j_gene: TRBJ2-1
abundance: once
v_gene: TRBV7-9
d_gene: NA
CDR3aa: CASSLMGGPEGEQFF
CDR3nt: TGTGCCAGCAGCTTAATGGGGGGGCCGGAGGGTGAGCAGTTCTTC

j_gene: TRBJ2-5
abundance: few
v_gene: TRBV5-6
d_gene: TRBD1
CDR3aa: CASSPRTGWGETQYF
CDR3nt: TGTGCCAGCAGCCCACGGACAGGTTGGGGGGAGACCCAGTACTTC

j_gene: TRBJ1-3
abundance: NA
v_gene: TRBV19
d_gene: NA
CDR3aa: CASTPRAGNTIYF
CDR3nt: TGTGCCAGTACCCCGCGGGCTGGAAACACCATATATTTT

j_gene: TRBJ2-7
abundance: once
v_gene: TRBV18
d_gene: NA
CDR3aa: CASSPVQGYEQYF
CDR3nt: TGTGCCAGCTCACCAGTCCAGGGGTACGAGCAGTACTTC

j_gene: TRBJ2-2
abundance: NA
v_gene: TRBV28
d_gene: NA
CDR3aa: CATQTSRNTGELFF
CDR3nt: TGTGCCACCCAGACATCTCGGAACACCGGGGAGCTGTTTTTT

j_gene: TRBJ2-7
abundance: NA
v_gene: TRBV4-2
d_gene: TRBD1
CDR3aa: CASSQDGTGRSNEQYF
CDR3nt: TGTGCCAGCAGCCAAGATGGGACAGGGAGGTCCAACGAGCAGTACTTC

j_gene: TRBJ2-1
abundance: NA
v_gene: TRBV5-1
d_gene: TRBD2
CDR3aa: CASSLGGTSLTSEQFF
CDR3nt: TGCGCCAGCAGCTTGGGGGGGACTAGCCTCACCAGTGAGCAGTTCTTC

j_gene: TRBJ2-7
abundance: NA
v_gene: TRBV27
d_gene: TRBD2
CDR3aa: CASSRAPGTSYEQYF
CDR3nt: TGTGCCAGCAGCCGCGCCCCCGGGACTAGCTACGAGCAGTACTTC

j_gene: TRBJ2-3
abundance: NA
v_gene: TRBV6-1
d_gene: TRBD2
CDR3aa: CASRRTSGVADTQYF
CDR3nt: TGTGCCAGCAGGCGGACTAGCGGGGTGGCAGATACGCAGTATTTT

j_gene: TRBJ2-1
abundance: once
v_gene: TRBV10-1
d_gene: TRBD1
CDR3aa: CASSEQGAPYNEQFF
CDR3nt: TGCGCCAGCAGTGAGCAGGGGGCCCCCTACAATGAGCAGTTCTTC

j_gene: TRBJ2-7
abundance: NA
v_gene: TRBV2
d_gene: TRBD1
CDR3aa: CASEGGTGDEQYF
CDR3nt: TGTGCCAGCGAAGGGGGGACAGGGGACGAGCAGTACTTC

j_gene: TRBJ1-2
abundance: NA
v_gene: TRBV14
d_gene: NA
CDR3aa: CASSPPGTVGYGYTF
CDR3nt: TGTGCCAGCAGCCCCCCCGGGACTGTCGGCTATGGCTACACCTTC

j_gene: TRBJ2-7
abundance: NA
v_gene: TRBV28
d_gene: TRBD2
CDR3aa: CASSLLRAGGASYEQYF
CDR3nt: TGTGCCAGCAGTTTACTCCGGGCGGGAGGGGCCTCCTACGAGCAGTACTTC

j_gene: TRBJ1-2
abundance: NA
v_gene: TRBV5-4
d_gene: NA
CDR3aa: CASSSPRGNYGYTF
CDR3nt: TGTGCCAGCAGCTCCCCACGGGGGAACTATGGCTACACCTTC

j_gene: TRBJ2-7
abundance: NA
v_gene: TRBV10-1
d_gene: TRBD1
CDR3aa: CATSDREYEQYF
CDR3nt: TGCGCCACTTCGGACAGGGAATACGAGCAGTACTTC

j_gene: TRBJ2-7
abundance: NA
v_gene: TRBV7-2
d_gene: NA
CDR3aa: CASSQFRYEQYF
CDR3nt: TGTGCCAGCAGTCAGTTTCGATACGAGCAGTACTTC

j_gene: TRBJ1-2
abundance: NA
v_gene: TRBV5-1
d_gene: NA
CDR3aa: CASSLSPRVDGYTF
CDR3nt: TGCGCCAGCAGCTTATCTCCCAGGGTTGATGGCTACACCTTC

j_gene: TRBJ2-7
abundance: few
v_gene: TRBV7-6
d_gene: NA
CDR3aa: CASSFSGSGRYEQYF
CDR3nt: TGTGCCAGCAGCTTCAGTGGTTCAGGGAGGTACGAGCAGTACTTC

j_gene: TRBJ1-4
abundance: NA
v_gene: TRBV13
d_gene: TRBD1
CDR3aa: CASSTHRGPNEKLFF
CDR3nt: TGTGCCAGCAGCACCCACAGGGGCCCTAATGAAAAACTGTTTTTT

j_gene: TRBJ1-1
abundance: NA
v_gene: TRBV29-1
d_gene: TRBD1
CDR3aa: CSAVRQGDEAFF
CDR3nt: TGCAGCGCCGTACGACAGGGGGATGAAGCTTTCTTT

j_gene: TRBJ2-2
abundance: NA
v_gene: TRBV5-1
d_gene: TRBD2
CDR3aa: CASSLRSGANTGELFF
CDR3nt: TGCGCCAGCAGCTTAAGGAGCGGGGCGAACACCGGGGAGCTGTTTTTT

j_gene: TRBJ1-1
abundance: once
v_gene: TRBV19
d_gene: NA
CDR3aa: CASSMAPGMNTEAFF
CDR3nt: TGTGCCAGTAGTATGGCCCCCGGGATGAACACTGAAGCTTTCTTT

j_gene: TRBJ2-7
abundance: NA
v_gene: TRBV7-9
d_gene: NA
CDR3aa: CASSLELREQYF
CDR3nt: TGTGCCAGCAGCTTGGAACTGAGGGAGCAGTACTTC

j_gene: TRBJ2-7
abundance: NA
v_gene: TRBV5-1
d_gene: NA
CDR3aa: CTSSRGSDYEQYF
CDR3nt: TGCACCAGCAGTCGGGGGAGCGACTACGAGCAGTACTTC

j_gene: TRBJ1-6
abundance: NA
v_gene: TRBV5-6
d_gene: TRBD1
CDR3aa: CASSPVGDRGNNSPLHF
CDR3nt: TGTGCCAGCAGCCCTGTGGGGGACAGGGGGAATAATTCACCCCTCCACTTT

j_gene: TRBJ2-5
abundance: NA
v_gene: TRBV18
d_gene: NA
CDR3aa: CASSPPSQIQETQYF
CDR3nt: TGTGCCAGCTCACCACCGTCACAGATCCAAGAGACCCAGTACTTC

j_gene: TRBJ2-1
abundance: NA
v_gene: TRBV5-1
d_gene: TRBD2
CDR3aa: CASSFRAGEREQFF
CDR3nt: TGCGCCAGCAGCTTCCGGGCGGGAGAACGAGAGCAGTTCTTC

j_gene: TRBJ2-7
abundance: NA
v_gene: TRBV27
d_gene: NA
CDR3aa: CASQQGYEQYF
CDR3nt: TGTGCCAGCCAGCAGGGCTACGAGCAGTACTTC

j_gene: TRBJ1-5
abundance: NA
v_gene: TRBV27
d_gene: NA
CDR3aa: CASSTLAGTPTQPQHF
CDR3nt: TGTGCCAGCAGTACACTGGCCGGGACACCCACACAGCCCCAGCATTTT

j_gene: TRBJ2-7
abundance: few
v_gene: TRBV5-1
d_gene: NA
CDR3aa: CASSTGQGSTYEQYF
CDR3nt: TGCGCCAGCAGCACCGGTCAGGGGTCCACTTACGAGCAGTACTTC

j_gene: TRBJ1-1
abundance: NA
v_gene: TRBV7-3
d_gene: TRBD1
CDR3aa: CASSLTPGGRAEAFF
CDR3nt: TGTGCCAGCAGCTTAACCCCAGGGGGCAGGGCTGAAGCTTTCTTT

j_gene: TRBJ1-1
abundance: NA
v_gene: TRBV7-9
d_gene: NA
CDR3aa: CASSFHMFWGQMNTEAFF
CDR3nt: TGTGCCAGCAGCTTCCACATGTTTTGGGGCCAAATGAACACTGAAGCTTTCTTT

j_gene: TRBJ1-2
abundance: NA
v_gene: TRBV6-5
d_gene: NA
CDR3aa: CASSYSRVVMRGYTF
CDR3nt: TGTGCCAGCAGTTACTCGAGGGTGGTGATGAGGGGCTACACCTTC

j_gene: TRBJ2-2
abundance: NA
v_gene: TRBV5-5
d_gene: TRBD2
CDR3aa: CASGSGRYTGELFF
CDR3nt: TGTGCCAGCGGAAGCGGGAGGTACACCGGGGAGCTGTTTTTT

j_gene: TRBJ2-1
abundance: NA
v_gene: TRBV7-9
d_gene: TRBD2
CDR3aa: CASSHGSGVYNEQFF
CDR3nt: TGTGCCAGCAGCCACGGGAGCGGGGTCTATAATGAGCAGTTCTTC

j_gene: TRBJ1-6
abundance: NA
v_gene: TRBV6-6
d_gene: NA
CDR3aa: CASNGGNSPLHF
CDR3nt: TGTGCCTCGAACGGGGGGAATTCACCCCTCCACTTT

j_gene: TRBJ1-2
abundance: NA
v_gene: TRBV7-8
d_gene: NA
CDR3aa: CASSLFTVSNYGYTF
CDR3nt: TGTGCCAGCAGCTTATTCACAGTGTCAAACTATGGCTACACCTTC

j_gene: TRBJ2-4
abundance: NA
v_gene: TRBV28
d_gene: NA
CDR3aa: CASSPGQLLAKNIQYF
CDR3nt: TGTGCCAGCAGCCCCGGACAGCTACTAGCCAAAAACATTCAGTACTTC

j_gene: TRBJ2-7
abundance: NA
v_gene: TRBV7-2
d_gene: TRBD1
CDR3aa: CASSLHRGPYEQYF
CDR3nt: TGTGCCAGCAGCTTGCACAGGGGCCCCTACGAGCAGTACTTC

j_gene: TRBJ2-2
abundance: NA
v_gene: TRBV7-3
d_gene: NA
CDR3aa: CASSLIGGSSTGELFF
CDR3nt: TGTGCCAGCAGCTTAATAGGCGGGTCTTCCACCGGGGAGCTGTTTTTT

j_gene: TRBJ2-1
abundance: NA
v_gene: TRBV9
d_gene: NA
CDR3aa: CASSPGRGSSYNEQFF
CDR3nt: TGTGCCAGCAGCCCGGGCCGGGGGAGCTCCTACAATGAGCAGTTCTTC

j_gene: TRBJ1-5
abundance: NA
v_gene: TRBV6-1
d_gene: NA
CDR3aa: CASSEMSFYSNQPQHF
CDR3nt: TGTGCCAGCAGTGAAATGTCCTTTTATAGCAATCAGCCCCAGCATTTT

j_gene: TRBJ2-7
abundance: NA
v_gene: TRBV7-8
d_gene: TRBD2
CDR3aa: CASSLWGRASYEQYF
CDR3nt: TGTGCCAGCAGCTTATGGGGGAGGGCCTCCTACGAGCAGTACTTC

j_gene: TRBJ1-5
abundance: few
v_gene: TRBV19
d_gene: NA
CDR3aa: CASSFGRGNQPQHF
CDR3nt: TGTGCCAGTAGTTTCGGGCGGGGCAATCAGCCCCAGCATTTT

j_gene: TRBJ2-7
abundance: once
v_gene: TRBV7-2
d_gene: NA
CDR3aa: CASSVGSEQYF
CDR3nt: TGTGCCAGCAGCGTAGGGAGCGAGCAGTACTTC